Below are 25 T cell receptor beta chains sequenced from a single sample in a study of blood T cell repertoires in COVID-19. Only in-frame clones appear in the TCRdb table, and some are missing; sequencing was by immunoSEQ multiplex PCR. The sample lists around 180,000 clones, about four fifths occurring once. Sequenced: peripheral blood. These receptors were taken from a man in his 70s with active or convalescent COVID-19.

V is TRBV7-2 and J is TRBJ1-1; perhaps TRBD1 as D (5 bases). From germline, CDR1 is SGHTA and CDR2 FQGNSA. The CDR3 contains 15 residues. V lost 7 bases and J 6 bases, leaving 21 bases between the germline ends. CDR3 region: CASTLRGGNRPEAFF. CDR3 sequence (DNA): TGTGCCAGCACCCTTAGGGGAGGGAATCGGCCTGAAGCTTTCTTT.

The rearrangement uses TRBV5-8 and TRBJ2-7; D is uncertain. Trimming left V 2 bases short and J 0 bases short, with 9 bases between. The CDR3 consists of 14 residues. CDR1 and CDR2 (germline): SGHTS, YDEGEE. In DNA, the CDR3 is TGTGCCAGCAGCTTATTCCTTAGCTCCTACGAGCAGTACTTC. Translating gives CASSLFLSSYEQYF.

This clone was picked up a small number of times. V is TRBV19 and J is TRBJ1-2; TRBD1 agrees at 7 bases. The CDR3 spans 16 residues. V dropped 7 bases and J dropped 4; count of bases not matched to a gene: 15. The germline CDR1 and CDR2 sequences are LNHDA and SQIVND (reference sequence). The CDR3 loop is CASTKIGTAKGYGYTF. The CDR3 DNA follows: TGTGCCAGTACCAAAATAGGGACAGCGAAGGGCTATGGCTACACCTTC.

V usage is TRBV4-2 and J usage is TRBJ2-3; TRBD1 aligns across 8 bases. V shed 2 bases, J shed 4 bases, and the junction held 5 bases outside the gene matches. The CDR3 spans 15 residues. Per germline, CDR1 LGHNA and CDR2 YNFKEQ. CDR3 loop: CASSQRTGKADTQYF. The DNA for the CDR3 is TGTGCCAGCAGCCAAAGGACAGGGAAGGCAGATACGCAGTATTTT.

The chain couples TRBV2 to TRBJ2-3; a weak D match, TRBD1 (8 bases). With 5 bases removed from V and 4 bases from J, the gap between germline ends came to 13 bases. The germline gives CDR1 SNHLY, CDR2 FYNNEI. CDR3 size: 14 residues. CDR3 sequence: CASSSTGGADTQYF. The CDR3 DNA sequence: TGTGCCAGCAGTTCAACAGGGGGGGCAGATACGCAGTATTTT.

This clone has a count of ten or more. The genes are TRBV5-1 and TRBJ2-1; maybe TRBD2 (6 bases). CDR1 is SGHRS, CDR2 YFSETQ, per germline. The CDR3 is made up of 14 amino acids. V dropped 8 bases and J dropped 0 bases, with 12 bases sitting between them. The CDR3 reads CARKWEDSYNEQFF. For the CDR3, the DNA is TGCGCCAGGAAGTGGGAGGACTCCTACAATGAGCAGTTCTTC.

This chain connects TRBV2 to TRBJ2-2, with a weak D call TRBD1 (9 bases). The CDR3 sequence is 18 residues long. CDR1 and CDR2 (germline): SNHLY, FYNNEI. V was shortened by 7 bases and J by 6 bases, with 27 bases between the two germline ends. CDR3 protein: CASMWAGGGQGLAGELFF. In DNA, the CDR3 is TGTGCCAGCATGTGGGCGGGGGGCGGACAGGGGCTCGCCGGGGAGCTGTTTTTT. Together with reference TRBV2 and TRBJ2-2, the CDR3 gives the full variable domain: EPEVTQTPSHQVTQMGQEVILRCVPISNHLYFYWYRQILGQKVEFLVSFYNNEISEKSEIFDDQFSVERPDGSNFTLKIRSTKLEDSAMYFCASMWAGGGQGLAGELFFGEGSRLTVL.

The chain employs TRBV19 and TRBJ2-3; perhaps TRBD2 as D (6 bases). There are 16 residues in the CDR3. From germline, CDR1 is LNHDA and CDR2 SQIVND (reference sequence). The V gene lost 5 bases and the J gene lost 6 bases, with 21 bases spanning the gap. The CDR3 sequence: CASSGPGKKGGDTQYF. CDR3 nucleotide sequence: TGTGCCAGTAGTGGTCCCGGGAAGAAGGGAGGTGATACGCAGTATTTT.

The table lists this clone with a few counts. The rearrangement links TRBV15 to TRBJ1-6; D not resolved. V dropped 3 bases and J dropped 10 bases, with 19 bases sitting between them. The CDR3 runs 16 residues. Per germline, CDR1 LNHNV and CDR2 YYDKDF (reference sequence). The CDR3 bases are TGTGCCACCAGCAGTCCTACGGCAGGTCGTTACTCACCCCTCCACTTT. Protein: CATSSPTAGRYSPLHF.

The chain has TRBV30 and TRBJ1-2; D might be TRBD1 (6 bases). The CDR3 has 14 amino acids. Germline V lookup: CDR1 GTSNPN, CDR2 SVGIG (reference sequence). The germline V and J ends were trimmed by 3 bases and 4 bases, with 15 bases remaining between them. The CDR3 DNA sequence: TGTGCCTGGAGGACCGGCAGGGGAATCTATGGCTACACCTTC. It codes for CAWRTGRGIYGYTF.

This clone came up once. The chain has TRBV27 and TRBJ2-2; D remains unclear. Germline assignment: CDR1 MNHEY and CDR2 SMNVEV (reference sequence). This CDR3 is 12 amino acids long. Deletions cut 8 bases from V and 8 bases from J, with 12 bases between. As DNA, the CDR3 is TGTGCCAGCGGTAGAGGCGTGGGGGAGCTGTTTTTT. It codes for CASGRGVGELFF.

This clone was recorded a few times. The chain is built from TRBV19 and TRBJ2-5, with D possibly TRBD2 on 5 matching bases. The CDR3 has 12 residues. V lost 6 bases and J 4 bases, leaving 9 bases between the germline ends. The V gene's germline CDR1 is LNHDA and CDR2 SQIVND (reference sequence). The CDR3 here is CASRQSGETQYF. The CDR3 nucleotides are TGTGCCAGTAGACAGAGCGGAGAGACCCAGTACTTC.

This clone was counted a few times. The chain uses TRBV7-9 and TRBJ2-1, with 9 bases matching TRBD1. Germline CDR1 and CDR2: SEHNR and FQNEAQ (reference sequence). The CDR3 is 18 residues long. V shed 3 bases, J shed 10 bases, and the junction held 19 bases outside the gene matches. The CDR3 DNA is TGTGCCAGCAGCTTCACAAACCTACGGGACAGGGCTCGGGGGGAGCAGTTCTTC. This translates into CASSFTNLRDRARGEQFF. Together with reference TRBV7-9 and TRBJ2-1, the CDR3 gives the full variable domain: DTGVSQNPRHKITKRGQNVTFRCDPISEHNRLYWYRQTLGQGPEFLTYFQNEAQLEKSRLLSDRFSAERPKGSFSTLEIQRTEQGDSAMYLCASSFTNLRDRARGEQFFGPGTRLTVL.

Comment on this clone: The sample holds other DNA sequences that translate to the same CDR3. The chain uses TRBV19 and TRBJ1-2, with 10 nucleotides matching TRBD1. This CDR3 has 15 amino acids. Germline V CDR1 and CDR2: LNHDA, SQIVND (reference sequence). After removal of 5 bases from V and 2 bases from J, the junction contained 5 bases not matched to a gene. In DNA form, the CDR3 reads TGTGCCAGTAGTCCGCGACAGGGGGCGAACTATGGCTACACCTTC. It specifies CASSPRQGANYGYTF.

The chain recombines TRBV18 with TRBJ2-3, with D perhaps TRBD1 (7 bases). The CDR3 extends over 18 amino acids. Germline V lookup: CDR1 KGHSH, CDR2 LQKENI. The V end was cut by 0 bases, the J end by 0 bases, with 16 bases between. CDR3 coding DNA: TGTGCCAGCTCACCACCGGGGGGACAGTCTCCTAGCACAGATACGCAGTATTTT. Amino acid sequence: CASSPPGGQSPSTDTQYF. The full variable domain, completed using reference TRBV18 and TRBJ2-3, is NAGVMQNPRHLVRRRGQEARLRCSPMKGHSHVYWYRQLPEEGLKFMVYLQKENIIDESGMPKERFSAEFPKEGPSILRIQQVVRGDSAAYFCASSPPGGQSPSTDTQYFGPGTRLTVL.

V gene TRBV25-1 combines with J gene TRBJ1-1, with 7 nucleotides matching TRBD1. From germline, CDR1 is MGHDK and CDR2 SYGVNS. Trimming cost V 3 bases and J 3 bases; bases outside gene matches: 10. There are 16 residues in the CDR3. CDR3 in DNA: TGTGCCAGCAGTGACCCGAACAGGGGCGGGTACACTGAAGCTTTCTTT. This gives the protein CASSDPNRGGYTEAFF.

This chain links TRBV14 with TRBJ1-2; 7 bases fit TRBD1. Germline trimming cut 3 bases from V and 2 bases from J; bases unmatched to any gene: 12. The CDR3 totals 17 residues. The germline V gene has CDR1 SGHDN and CDR2 FVKESK. In DNA form, the CDR3 reads TGTGCCAGCAGCCATTTGTCCGGGACAGTATTAAACTATGGCTACACCTTC. Its protein is CASSHLSGTVLNYGYTF.

The chain recombines TRBV9 with TRBJ1-6, with D perhaps TRBD1 (6 bases). CDR3 length: 14 residues. From germline, CDR1 is SGDLS and CDR2 YYNGEE. Between the trimmed V and J ends, which lost 5 bases and 6 bases, there was a span of 12 bases. The CDR3 protein is CASSGQSINSPLHF. CDR3 in DNA: TGTGCCAGCAGTGGACAGTCAATTAATTCACCCCTCCACTTT.

The V gene is TRBV29-1, the J gene TRBJ1-1; a weak D match, TRBD1 (5 bases). This CDR3 contains 12 residues. Germline values: CDR1 SQVTM, CDR2 ANQGSEA. Trimming cost V 2 bases and J 11 bases, with 15 bases left between them. CDR3 DNA: TGCAGCGTTGAAAATCGGGGGTTGATGGCTTTCTTT. Its translation is CSVENRGLMAFF.

V and J are TRBV9 and TRBJ1-2, with 11 positions matching TRBD1. Germline V gene sequence: CDR1 SGDLS, CDR2 YYNGEE. The CDR3 is 16 residues long. The V segment lost 10 bases and the J segment 0 bases; nucleotides outside the gene matches: 11. The CDR3 reads CASGQGAVRANYGYTF. CDR3 in DNA: TGTGCCTCCGGACAGGGGGCCGTCAGAGCTAACTATGGCTACACCTTC.

The chain combines TRBV7-7 with TRBJ2-7; possible D gene TRBD2, 5 bases. The germline gives CDR1 SSHAT, CDR2 FNYEAQ (reference sequence). V gave up 5 bases and J gave up 4 bases, with 9 bases separating them. The CDR3 extends over 12 amino acids. CDR3 loop: CASSSEGYEQYF. For the CDR3, the DNA is TGTGCCAGCAGCAGCGAGGGTTACGAGCAGTACTTC.

The V and J genes are TRBV27 and TRBJ1-2; D unclear. Per germline, CDR1 MNHEY and CDR2 SMNVEV (reference sequence). Trimming took off 6 bases at V and 5 bases at J, with 22 bases between the two ends. The CDR3 consists of 16 residues. This CDR3 is CASSQSLAGELYGYTF. CDR3 DNA: TGTGCCAGCAGCCAAAGTCTGGCAGGCGAACTTTATGGCTACACCTTC.

The chain employs TRBV24-1 and TRBJ2-1; D possibly corresponds to TRBD1 (5 bases). The ends were cut back, 2 bases at V and 8 bases at J, with 12 bases in the middle. CDR1 is KGHDR and CDR2 is SFDVKD in the germline V gene. The CDR3 extends over 14 amino acids. The CDR3 coding sequence is TGTGCCACCAGTGATTCCTCAGGGTTCGATGAGCAGTTCTTC. Protein sequence: CATSDSSGFDEQFF.

The J gene is TRBJ1-1, the V gene TRBV7-9; 8 nucleotides match TRBD1. The V gene's germline CDR1 is SEHNR and CDR2 FQNEAQ (reference sequence). V dropped 6 bases and J dropped 7; count of bases not matched to a gene: 10. CDR3 length: 14 residues. CDR3 sequence: CASSYTGTGNEAFF. The CDR3 DNA follows: TGTGCCAGCAGTTATACCGGGACAGGAAATGAAGCTTTCTTT.

This clone occurred once. The gene calls are TRBV7-9 and TRBJ2-5, with D tentatively TRBD1 (6 bases). Germline V gene lookup returns CDR1 SEHNR and CDR2 FQNEAQ (reference sequence). Trimming took off 2 bases at V and 4 bases at J, with 11 bases between the two ends. The CDR3 is 14 residues long. CDR3 sequence reads: CASSLPSRGETQYF. In nucleotides, the CDR3 is TGTGCCAGCAGCTTACCCTCCAGGGGAGAGACCCAGTACTTC. The variable domain in full, completed from reference TRBV7-9 and TRBJ2-5, reads DTGVSQNPRHKITKRGQNVTFRCDPISEHNRLYWYRQTLGQGPEFLTYFQNEAQLEKSRLLSDRFSAERPKGSFSTLEIQRTEQGDSAMYLCASSLPSRGETQYFGPGTRLLVL.